This T cell receptor beta chain derives from a study of T-cell reconstitution after alpha-beta-depleted transplantation in children (TCRdb year 2016). General notes on the study: Using TCR repertoire profiling, the study quantitatively followed how T-cell immune reconstitution unfolded in children after TCRalphabeta/CD19-depleted allogeneic hematopoietic cell transplantation.

What the authors observed across the whole study: The apparently early recovery of alphabetaT-cell counts about two months after transplant reportedly depended on only several hundred rapidly expanded clones that came from non-depleted graft cells. In some patients, the high TCRbeta diversity seen at day 60 was put down to recipient T cells and intrathymic progenitors that had survived conditioning. Over subsequent months, a decline in hyperexpanded clone frequencies was noted, and after one year, T-cell counts and TCRbeta diversity were mostly ascribed to newly produced T cells.

The treatment or condition label here, explained by the study, means: allogeneic hematopoietic cell transplantation with graft depleted of TCRalphabeta T cells and CD19 B cells. TCRalphabeta/CD19-depleted allogeneic hematopoietic cell grafts were given to the transplant recipients, all of whom were children. The method was PCR. Sequencing instrument: Illumina HiSeq 2500. TCR library preparation used molecular barcoding, with unique molecular identifiers applied to normalize quantification of the TCRbeta repertoire. TCRdb passed the public sequencing reads through fastp at Q25 and MiXCR, retaining productive beta sequences. Rows merge per CDR3 protein into single entries with the most common DNA and genes. Here the sample has more than 400,000 distinct CDR3 sequences; about an eighth occur a single time. Clones ranked in the top ten supply about 15% of the sample. V was cut back by 6 bases and J by 0 bases, leaving a gap of 11 bases between them. CDR1 and CDR2 were assigned from the germline V gene as KGHSH and LQKENI. The CDR3 spans 14 residues, from the cysteine through the phenylalanine. Here the CDR3 DNA is all that survives: 42 bases in frame from base 1.

As concerns this clonotype: There is no known antigen for this receptor. There are no base qualities to consult, and no much larger clone falls within one base.

This receptor chain uses TRBV18 and TRBJ1-1; the D gene is not confidently resolved. The clonotype comes from a female patient aged 2 to 10 who had a stem cell transplant for aplastic anemia, so the T cells may come from the graft donor. Sequenced material: PBMCs, mostly from graft donor cells, taken 180 days after TCRalphabeta/CD19-depleted stem cell transplant. The DNA sequence is TGTGCCAGCTCTGATTTATGGCTGAACACTGAAGCTTTCTTT. Its amino acids are CASSDLWLNTEAFF.